Below are 30 T cell receptor beta chains sequenced from a single sample in a study of technical replicates of blood from four donors. The data were produced by immunoSEQ multiplex PCR, yet TCRdb's version contains in-frame clones alone and is incomplete. Here the sample spans some 77,000 clones, over 90% being singletons. The sequencing sample was made of T cells isolated from PBMCs. Every receptor here comes from a human donor in good health.

This clone was counted once. The chain recombines TRBV19 with TRBJ2-5, with a weak D call TRBD2 (5 bases). Germline assignment: CDR1 LNHDA and CDR2 SQIVND (reference sequence). The CDR3 length is 12 residues. Trimming cost V 3 bases and J 5 bases, with 7 bases left between them. The CDR3, as DNA: TGTGCCAGTAGTATCAGAGGGGAGACCCAGTACTTC. This gives the protein CASSIRGETQYF.

The V call is TRBV27, the J call TRBJ2-7, with D possibly matching TRBD1 (5 bases). Germline V gene sequence: CDR1 MNHEY, CDR2 SMNVEV (reference sequence). The V gene lost 2 bases and the J gene lost 2 bases, with 7 bases spanning the gap. The CDR3 has 13 residues. CDR3 residues: CASSLTGAYEQYF. The CDR3 nucleotides read TGTGCCAGCAGTTTAACAGGAGCCTACGAGCAGTACTTC.

This chain connects TRBV29-1 to TRBJ1-2, with 10 positions matching TRBD1. Germline V gene data show CDR1 as SQVTM and CDR2 as ANQGSEA. The CDR3 extends over 13 amino acids. The V gene end was trimmed by 5 bases and the J gene end by 3 bases; junction bases not matched to a gene: 3. CDR3 DNA: TGCAGCGTTAGGACAGGGGGTGACTATGGCTACACCTTC. Translation gives CSVRTGGDYGYTF. Complete variable domain (other parts from reference TRBV29-1 and TRBJ1-2): SAVISQKPSRDICQRGTSLTIQCQVDSQVTMMFWYRQQPGQSLTLIATANQGSEATYESGFVIDKFPISRPNLTFSTLTVSNMSPEDSSIYLCSVRTGGDYGYTFGSGTRLTVV.

The chain employs TRBV10-2 and TRBJ2-5, with 7 bases fitting TRBD2. After removal of 3 bases from V and 5 bases from J, the junction contained 6 bases not matched to a gene. In germline, CDR1 is WSHSY, CDR2 SAAADI. CDR3 length equals 14 residues. CDR3 nucleotide sequence: TGCGCCAGCAGTGATAGGGGAGGGAGTGAGACCCAGTACTTC. The encoded protein is CASSDRGGSETQYF.

The rearrangement uses TRBV28 and TRBJ2-3; TRBD1 agrees at 10 bases. The CDR3 is 16 amino acids. Trimming cost V 2 bases and J 1 base; bases outside gene matches: 3. CDR1 is MDHEN, CDR2 SYDVKM, per germline. The CDR3 reads CASSLHGTGGTDTQYF. DNA of the CDR3: TGTGCCAGCAGTTTACACGGGACAGGGGGCACAGATACGCAGTATTTT. The full variable domain, in which reference TRBV28 and TRBJ2-3 provide the parts outside the CDR3, is DVKVTQSSRYLVKRTGEKVFLECVQDMDHENMFWYRQDPGLGLRLIYFSYDVKMKEKGDIPEGYSVSREKKERFSLILESASTNQTSMYLCASSLHGTGGTDTQYFGPGTRLTVL.

This clone was detected many times. The chain is built from TRBV12-5 and TRBJ1-1; 8 nucleotides align to TRBD1. Losses at the gene ends were 0 bases for V and 4 bases for J; bases not matched to a gene: 13. The CDR3 loop spans 18 amino acids. CDR1 is LGHNT, CDR2 FRNRAP, per germline. The CDR3 spells CASGLVRIIGQGITEAFF. The CDR3 region has the DNA TGTGCTAGTGGTTTGGTAAGGATTATCGGACAGGGAATCACTGAAGCTTTCTTT.

The chain is built from TRBV6-1 and TRBJ1-5, with a weak D call TRBD1 (5 bases). V lost 0 bases and J lost 4, with 13 bases in between. The CDR3 runs to 16 residues. CDR1 and CDR2 (germline): MNHNS, SASEGT. The CDR3 DNA is TGTGCCAGCAGTGAAGCTCCGGAGGGGTGGAATCAGCCCCAGCATTTT. This sequence encodes CASSEAPEGWNQPQHF.

This sequence joins TRBV6-5 and TRBJ1-2; D gene unclear. Trimming stripped 5 bases from V and 5 bases from J, with 18 bases between. The CDR3 covers 15 residues. Per the germline V gene, CDR1 is MNHEY and CDR2 is SVGAGI. The CDR3 sequence: CASSPAMGGPYGYTF. The CDR3 DNA reads as TGTGCCAGCAGTCCCGCCATGGGAGGCCCTTATGGCTACACCTTC.

The J gene is TRBJ2-5, the V gene TRBV4-2; 7 bases align to TRBD1. The CDR3 consists of 15 residues. J was trimmed by 5 bases and V by 1 base; bases with no gene match: 7. The germline V gene encodes CDR1 LGHNA and CDR2 YNFKEQ. The CDR3 here is CASSQGQGVGETQYF. The CDR3 DNA follows: TGTGCCAGCAGCCAAGGACAGGGTGTTGGGGAGACCCAGTACTTC.

The J gene is TRBJ1-5, the V gene TRBV4-3; no firm D call. The germline V gene encodes CDR1 LGHNA and CDR2 YSLEER. V was trimmed by 1 base and J by 4 bases, leaving 8 bases between them. CDR3 size: 14 residues. CDR3 in DNA: TGCGCCAGCAGCCAAGGCGCGGGGAATCAGCCCCAGCATTTT. Its protein product is CASSQGAGNQPQHF.

The chain recombines TRBV4-1 with TRBJ2-1, with 7 bases matching TRBD2. The CDR3 extends over 15 amino acids. Per the germline V gene, CDR1 is MGHRA and CDR2 is YSYEKL. The ends lost 2 bases at V and 3 bases at J; junction bases unmatched: 4. The CDR3 is CASSQSAGVYNEQFF. The CDR3 DNA follows: TGCGCCAGCAGCCAATCGGCGGGAGTCTACAATGAGCAGTTCTTC.

The V and J genes are TRBV28 and TRBJ1-3; possibly TRBD1 for D (5 bases). In germline, CDR1 is MDHEN, CDR2 SYDVKM. CDR3 length: 16 residues. V was shortened by 1 base and J by 4 bases, with 14 bases between the two germline ends. The CDR3 DNA reads TGTGCCAGCAGTTTATCTACAGACAGACCCGGAAACACCATATATTTT. It is translated as CASSLSTDRPGNTIYF. Using reference TRBV28 and TRBJ1-3 for the parts outside the CDR3, the full variable domain is DVKVTQSSRYLVKRTGEKVFLECVQDMDHENMFWYRQDPGLGLRLIYFSYDVKMKEKGDIPEGYSVSREKKERFSLILESASTNQTSMYLCASSLSTDRPGNTIYFGEGSWLTVV.

This rearrangement joins TRBV29-1 to TRBJ1-1, with D maybe TRBD1 (5 bases). Germline CDR1 and CDR2: SQVTM and ANQGSEA. There are 12 residues in the CDR3. V dropped 6 bases and J dropped 6 bases, with 14 bases sitting between them. The CDR3 is CSVQVQGPEAFF. CDR3 nucleotides: TGCAGCGTACAGGTTCAGGGTCCTGAAGCTTTCTTT.

This chain uses TRBV7-3 with TRBJ2-4; TRBD2 matches at 14 bases. Germline values: CDR1 SGHTA, CDR2 FQGTGA. Trimming at V came to 5 bases and at J to 7 bases, leaving 7 bases not matched to a gene. The CDR3 runs to 16 residues. CDR3 sequence (DNA): TGTGCCAGCAGCCCGGGACTAGCGGGAGTCTCGAACATTCAGTACTTC. Translating gives CASSPGLAGVSNIQYF.

The rearrangement joins TRBV4-1 to TRBJ2-1, with 8 bases identical to TRBD2. CDR1 is MGHRA and CDR2 is YSYEKL in the germline V gene. J lost 4 bases, V lost 1 base, and 12 bases had no gene match. This CDR3 region has 18 residues. The CDR3 spells CASSQGTSGIAIYNEQFF. The CDR3 DNA reads as TGCGCCAGCAGCCAAGGTACTAGCGGAATCGCAATATACAATGAGCAGTTCTTC.

In its sample, this clone was seen once. The chain carries TRBV10-3 and TRBJ2-2, with D perhaps matching TRBD2 (5 bases). The V gene's germline CDR1 is ENHRY and CDR2 SYGVKD. The CDR3 contains 15 residues. Trimming shortened V by 3 bases and J by 4 bases, and 12 bases separated the two germline ends. CDR3 residues: CAISDGAETTGELFF. The CDR3 DNA follows: TGTGCCATCAGTGATGGAGCGGAGACCACCGGGGAGCTGTTTTTT.

The chain uses TRBV28 and TRBJ1-4; TRBD1 agrees at 8 bases. The CDR3 is 15 residues long. V shed 5 bases and J 4 bases; nucleotides not matched to a gene: 6. Germline lookup yields CDR1 MDHEN and CDR2 SYDVKM. The CDR3 coding sequence is TGTGCCAGCAGTCCGGACAGGGTCGTTAATGAAAAACTGTTTTTT. Amino acids: CASSPDRVVNEKLFF.

This clone appeared a single time. This chain joins TRBV6-1 and TRBJ1-3; no firm D call. Germline CDR1 is MNHNS and CDR2 is SASEGT. The CDR3 sequence is 13 residues long. The CDR3 nucleotides read TGTGGCACTGCCCAACCCTCTGGAAACACCATATATTTT. Amino acids: CGTAQPSGNTIYF.

J is TRBJ1-2 and V is TRBV29-1, with D unresolved. CDR1 is SQVTM and CDR2 is ANQGSEA in the germline V gene. Trimming cost V 1 base and J 4 bases, with 10 bases left between them. CDR3 length: 13 amino acids. CDR3 amino acids: CSVEGNSLYGYTF. The CDR3 DNA sequence: TGCAGCGTTGAAGGAAACAGCCTCTATGGCTACACCTTC.

This clone was detected once. The chain combines TRBV19 with TRBJ1-1; D unclear. V was pared by 6 bases and J by 3 bases, with 11 bases between. The CDR3 is made up of 13 amino acids. The germline gives CDR1 LNHDA, CDR2 SQIVND (reference sequence). CDR3 sequence: CASRMGGDTEAFF. CDR3 nucleotides: TGTGCCAGTAGGATGGGAGGAGACACTGAAGCTTTCTTT. Using reference TRBV19 and TRBJ1-1 for the parts outside the CDR3, the full variable domain is DGGITQSPKYLFRKEGQNVTLSCEQNLNHDAMYWYRQDPGQGLRLIYYSQIVNDFQKGDIAEGYSVSREKKESFPLTVTSAQKNPTAFYLCASRMGGDTEAFFGQGTRLTVV.

The chain combines TRBV11-2 with TRBJ2-7; 10 nucleotides agree with TRBD1. Germline V CDR1 and CDR2: SGHAT, FQNNGV. V lost 3 bases, J lost 5 bases, and 7 bases stayed unmatched. This CDR3 has 15 amino acids. In nucleotides, the CDR3 is TGTGCCAGCAGCTTGACGGGACAGGGGAACAACGAGCAGTACTTC. It encodes CASSLTGQGNNEQYF.

The V gene is TRBV7-2, the J gene TRBJ2-1; 14 bases fit TRBD2. With V trimmed by 0 bases and J by 9 bases, 7 bases remained unmatched. This CDR3 comprises 17 residues. The germline CDR1 and CDR2 sequences are SGHTA and FQGNSA. The DNA of the CDR3 is TGTGCCAGCAGCTTAGCGACGACTAGCGGGAGGGACGGTGAGCAGTTCTTC. This codes for CASSLATTSGRDGEQFF.

The chain joins TRBV2 to TRBJ1-2; D is unresolved. The V gene lost 6 bases and the J gene lost 6 bases, with 11 bases spanning the gap. CDR1 is SNHLY and CDR2 is FYNNEI in the germline V gene. The CDR3 spans 12 residues. DNA of the CDR3: TGTGCCAGCAGCATAACAGCTGATGGCTACACCTTC. Translation: CASSITADGYTF.

This clone was observed once. The J gene is TRBJ2-3, the V gene TRBV9; 13 bases map to TRBD2. From germline, CDR1 is SGDLS and CDR2 YYNGEE. This CDR3 has 17 residues. V shed 1 base, J shed 5 bases, and the junction held 7 bases outside the gene matches. The CDR3 spells CASSVQLAGGPVDTQYF. The DNA for the CDR3 is TGTGCCAGCAGCGTACAACTAGCGGGAGGGCCCGTAGATACGCAGTATTTT.

The rearrangement uses TRBV23-1 and TRBJ2-7; 8 positions agree with TRBD2. TRBV23-1 falls under the ORF class, with uncertain function. CDR3 size: 17 residues. V was clipped by 0 bases and J by 1 base; unmatched bases: 8. The chain's CDR3 is CASSQSLTAGASYEQYF. CDR3 nucleotide sequence: TGCGCCAGCAGTCAATCATTGACAGCGGGAGCTTCCTACGAGCAGTACTTC.

V usage is TRBV9 and J usage is TRBJ2-7, with 11 bases fitting TRBD2. Per the germline V gene, CDR1 is SGDLS and CDR2 is YYNGEE. V was pared by 1 base and J by 2 bases, with 5 bases of the junction left unmatched. The CDR3 length is 16 residues. CDR3 coding DNA: TGTGCCAGCAGCGTACAGGGACTAGCGGACCCCTACGAGCAGTACTTC. Translation gives CASSVQGLADPYEQYF.

Only a few counts were recorded for this clone. The V call is TRBV5-4, the J call TRBJ2-1; 8 nucleotides agree with TRBD2. CDR1 is SGHNT, CDR2 YYREEE, per germline (reference sequence). J lost 6 bases, V lost 2 bases, and 4 bases had no gene match. The CDR3 extends over 14 amino acids. The CDR3 DNA reads TGTGCCAGCAGCTTCCCGGGAGGGAGCAATGAGCAGTTCTTC. It is translated as CASSFPGGSNEQFF.

The chain recombines TRBV7-2 with TRBJ1-4; unclear D gene. CDR1 is SGHTA and CDR2 is FQGNSA in the germline V gene. This CDR3 comprises 15 residues. The V and J ends lost 4 bases and 8 bases respectively, with 17 bases between them. The CDR3 loop is CASSWSDWPGEKLFF. The CDR3 DNA is TGTGCCAGCAGCTGGAGTGACTGGCCGGGGGAAAAACTGTTTTTT.

This sequence joins TRBV4-1 and TRBJ2-1, with D possibly being TRBD1 (5 bases). CDR1 MGHRA and CDR2 YSYEKL come from the germline V gene. Trimming stripped 1 base from V and 2 bases from J, with 15 bases between. The CDR3 length is 17 residues. CDR3 bases: TGCGCCAGCAGCCAAGGCCTTGGGTCAGGGCCCTACAATGAGCAGTTCTTC. Amino acids: CASSQGLGSGPYNEQFF.

This chain links TRBV7-2 with TRBJ2-7, with 7 bases lining up with TRBD2. After removal of 8 bases from V and 5 bases from J, the junction contained 9 bases not matched to a gene. The CDR3 is 13 amino acids. Looked up from germline, CDR1 is SGHTA and CDR2 is FQGNSA. Here the CDR3 reads CASESGVGNEQYF. The CDR3 nucleotides read TGTGCCAGCGAGAGCGGGGTTGGGAACGAGCAGTACTTC.